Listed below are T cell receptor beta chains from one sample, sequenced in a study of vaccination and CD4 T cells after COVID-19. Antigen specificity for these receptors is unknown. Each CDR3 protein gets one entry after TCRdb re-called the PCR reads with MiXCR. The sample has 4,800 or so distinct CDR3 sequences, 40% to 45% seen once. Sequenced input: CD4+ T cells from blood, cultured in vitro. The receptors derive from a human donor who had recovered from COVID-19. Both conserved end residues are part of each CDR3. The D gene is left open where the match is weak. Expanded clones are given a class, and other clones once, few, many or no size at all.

CDR3nt: TGTGCCAGCAGTGAAACCCCAGGGGCCGGAAACACCATATATTTT
CDR3aa: CASSETPGAGNTIYF
d_gene: .
v_gene: TRBV6-1
j_gene: TRBJ1-3
abundance: few

CDR3nt: TGTGCCAGCAGTTACTATCGGGAGGATACGCAGTATTTT
CDR3aa: CASSYYREDTQYF
d_gene: .
v_gene: TRBV6-2/TRBV6-3
j_gene: TRBJ2-3
abundance: .

CDR3nt: TGTGCCAGCAGTTCCAACCGGGACAGGGTATCCGAGCAGTACTTC
CDR3aa: CASSSNRDRVSEQYF
d_gene: TRBD1
v_gene: TRBV27
j_gene: TRBJ2-7
abundance: few

CDR3nt: TGTGCCAGCAGTTTCGGGGGTTTTCTTGGCTACACCTTC
CDR3aa: CASSFGGFLGYTF
d_gene: .
v_gene: TRBV27
j_gene: TRBJ1-2
abundance: few

CDR3nt: TGTGCCAGCAGTACCGGGACTAGCGGATACCAAGAGACCCAGTACTTC
CDR3aa: CASSTGTSGYQETQYF
d_gene: TRBD2
v_gene: TRBV5-8
j_gene: TRBJ2-5
abundance: .

CDR3nt: TGTGCCACCAGTGACCCGGGGGGAGCGGGAGTAGAGCAGTTCTTC
CDR3aa: CATSDPGGAGVEQFF
d_gene: TRBD2
v_gene: TRBV24-1
j_gene: TRBJ2-1
abundance: .

CDR3nt: TGTGCCAGCAGTGTCCGGGACAGGTCTTCCAAAAACATTCAGTACTTC
CDR3aa: CASSVRDRSSKNIQYF
d_gene: TRBD1
v_gene: TRBV6-1
j_gene: TRBJ2-4
abundance: .

CDR3nt: TGCAGTGCTAGAGTACCACTAGCGGGGGGGTCTCTGGGGTACGAGCAGTACTTC
CDR3aa: CSARVPLAGGSLGYEQYF
d_gene: TRBD2
v_gene: TRBV20-1
j_gene: TRBJ2-7
abundance: .

CDR3nt: TGTGCCACCTCACATCAGGCGAACACTGAAGCTTTCTTT
CDR3aa: CATSHQANTEAFF
d_gene: .
v_gene: TRBV24-1
j_gene: TRBJ1-1
abundance: .

CDR3nt: TGCAGTGCTAGGTACCCCCCGGGCGGGGGCACTGAAGCTTTCTTT
CDR3aa: CSARYPPGGGTEAFF
d_gene: .
v_gene: TRBV20-1
j_gene: TRBJ1-1
abundance: few

CDR3nt: TGTGCCACCAGCAGAGGCAGTTATGGCTACACCTTC
CDR3aa: CATSRGSYGYTF
d_gene: .
v_gene: TRBV15
j_gene: TRBJ1-2
abundance: few